The 28 T cell receptor beta chains reported below all come from one sample, sequenced in a study of cytomegalovirus exposure and HLA in healthy donors. The PCR made use of 60 Vbeta and 13 Jbeta primers. Some clones are missing from TCRdb's copy, which holds only in-frame ones; the method was immunoSEQ multiplex PCR. In the table there are approximately 85,000 clones, roughly three quarters of which are singletons. Input material: PBMCs. Receptor source: a woman aged 50 to 60 in good health and CMV-seropositive.

The V gene is TRBV4-1, the J gene TRBJ1-2; 8 positions agree with TRBD1. Germline CDR1 and CDR2: MGHRA and YSYEKL. Losses at the gene ends were 0 bases for V and 4 bases for J; bases not matched to a gene: 1. This CDR3 is 14 amino acids long. In DNA form, the CDR3 reads TGCGCCAGCAGCCAAGAGGGACAGGTCTATGGCTACACCTTC. It codes for CASSQEGQVYGYTF.

The chain has TRBV9 and TRBJ1-1; weak D call: TRBD1 (5 bases). The germline V gene has CDR1 SGDLS and CDR2 YYNGEE. The CDR3 runs 14 residues. The V end lost 2 bases, the J end lost 3 bases, and 11 bases lay between the germline ends. The CDR3 nucleotides read TGTGCCAGCAGCGTCGGGGGTATGCACACTGAAGCTTTCTTT. Encoded protein: CASSVGGMHTEAFF.

The rearrangement uses TRBV9 and TRBJ1-3; the D gene is possibly TRBD1 (5 bases). Germline lookup yields CDR1 SGDLS and CDR2 YYNGEE. Trimming took 0 bases from V and 2 from J, leaving 9 bases between them. The CDR3 is 15 amino acids. This chain's CDR3 is CASSVGGTAGNTIYF. CDR3 DNA: TGTGCCAGCAGCGTAGGGGGCACGGCTGGAAACACCATATATTTT.

The rearrangement links TRBV9 to TRBJ2-3, with 11 bases matching TRBD2. There are 19 residues in the CDR3. Germline values: CDR1 SGDLS, CDR2 YYNGEE. V lost 4 bases to trimming and J lost 5 bases; unmatched junction nucleotides: 18. CDR3 amino acids: CASSWRGGGLAGGQDTQYF. DNA of the CDR3: TGTGCCAGCAGCTGGCGAGGCGGGGGCCTAGCGGGGGGACAAGATACGCAGTATTTT.

V and J are TRBV6-1 and TRBJ1-1, with D unclear. This CDR3 region has 14 residues. Trimming removed 5 bases from V and 1 base from J, with 11 bases in between. Germline CDR1 reads MNHNS; CDR2 reads SASEGT. As DNA, the CDR3 is TGTGCCAGCAGTTTAGTTGGTACGAACACTGAAGCTTTCTTT. Translating it yields CASSLVGTNTEAFF.

This clone has only a few counts. V gene TRBV18 combines with J gene TRBJ2-1; 11 positions match TRBD2. CDR1 KGHSH and CDR2 LQKENI come from the germline V gene. V shed 2 bases, J shed 7 bases, and the junction held 7 bases outside the gene matches. This CDR3 is built from 16 residues. This CDR3 reads CASSPLAGGPRNEQFF. The CDR3 region has the DNA TGTGCCAGCTCACCATTAGCGGGAGGGCCGAGGAATGAGCAGTTCTTC.

The chain is built from TRBV27 and TRBJ1-1; 8 nucleotides line up with TRBD1. The CDR3 length is 14 residues. Germline V lookup: CDR1 MNHEY, CDR2 SMNVEV (reference sequence). V was pared by 4 bases and J by 4 bases, with 5 bases of the junction left unmatched. DNA of the CDR3: TGTGCCAGCAGTTCTCCCACAGGGGGCACTGAAGCTTTCTTT. Amino acid sequence: CASSSPTGGTEAFF.

The gene calls are TRBV10-3 and TRBJ2-5; the D is unclear. The CDR3 runs to 13 residues. From germline, CDR1 is ENHRY and CDR2 SYGVKD. Trimming shortened V by 10 bases and J by 1 base, and 13 bases separated the two germline ends. CDR3 sequence: CATSFIRQETQYF. The CDR3 DNA reads as TGTGCCACGAGCTTCATCCGCCAAGAGACCCAGTACTTC.

The rearrangement uses TRBV10-3 and TRBJ1-2; no clear D. The CDR3 length is 13 residues. The germline V and J ends were trimmed by 2 bases and 4 bases, with 8 bases remaining between them. Germline CDR1 ENHRY, CDR2 SYGVKD. The CDR3 loop reads CAISEEELYGYTF. The DNA for the CDR3 is TGTGCCATCAGTGAGGAGGAACTCTATGGCTACACCTTC.

This clone was seen just once. The gene calls are TRBV27 and TRBJ2-3; possibly TRBD1 for D (7 bases). Germline V lookup: CDR1 MNHEY, CDR2 SMNVEV (reference sequence). Trimming removed 5 bases from V and 0 bases from J, with 21 bases in between. The CDR3 has 18 amino acids. The CDR3 here is CASSPPLRQGGSTDTQYF. The CDR3 DNA is TGTGCCAGCAGTCCTCCCCTGAGACAGGGAGGTAGCACAGATACGCAGTATTTT.

This clone has more than one count but fewer than ten. The CDR3 spells CASSSSGGRAFF. The CDR3 region has the DNA TGTGCCAGCAGCTCCTCGGGGGGCCGGGCTTTCTTT. The rearrangement joins TRBV7-3 to TRBJ1-1, with D possibly matching TRBD1 (6 bases). The CDR3 has 12 amino acids. Germline loops: CDR1 SGHTA, CDR2 FQGTGA. Trimming stripped 4 bases from V and 11 bases from J, with 14 bases between.

This clone was observed a handful of times. V and J are TRBV9 and TRBJ1-2; 8 bases agree with TRBD1. V shed 0 bases and J 8 bases; nucleotides not matched to a gene: 9. This CDR3 has 15 residues. Germline V gene lookup returns CDR1 SGDLS and CDR2 YYNGEE. DNA of the CDR3: TGTGCCAGCAGCGTAGCGTCCAGGGGGCGCGGGGGCTACACCTTC. Translated: CASSVASRGRGGYTF.

The chain employs TRBV7-9 and TRBJ2-1, with TRBD2 matching over 7 bases. The trim removed 5 bases at V and 9 bases at J, leaving 13 bases unmatched. Germline-derived CDR1 and CDR2 are SEHNR and FQNEAQ (reference sequence). The CDR3 extends over 15 amino acids. CDR3 amino acids: CASSQGLGKAREQFF. The CDR3 DNA is TGTGCCAGCAGCCAAGGACTAGGTAAAGCGCGTGAGCAGTTCTTC.

The chain employs TRBV9 and TRBJ2-3; TRBD2 aligns across 7 bases. The CDR3 is 16 residues long. The V segment lost 0 bases and the J segment 4 bases; nucleotides outside the gene matches: 8. The germline V gene has CDR1 SGDLS and CDR2 YYNGEE. The CDR3: CASSVASGGRADTQYF. For the CDR3, the DNA is TGTGCCAGCAGCGTAGCTAGCGGAGGGAGGGCAGATACGCAGTATTTT. Looking up the rest from reference TRBV9 and TRBJ2-3 gives the full variable domain: DSGVTQTPKHLITATGQRVTLRCSPRSGDLSVYWYQQSLDQGLQFLIQYYNGEERAKGNILERFSAQQFPDLHSELNLSSLELGDSALYFCASSVASGGRADTQYFGPGTRLTVL.

Written as DNA, the CDR3 is TGTGCCAGCAGTGAATGGGGCGGGGGGACCTACAATGAGCAGTTCTTC. It is translated as CASSEWGGGTYNEQFF. The chain uses TRBV25-1 and TRBJ2-1; 8 bases are a match to TRBD2. The CDR3 extends over 16 amino acids. Germline assignment: CDR1 MGHDK and CDR2 SYGVNS. V was clipped by 1 base and J by 2 bases; unmatched bases: 4.

V is TRBV5-4 and J is TRBJ1-1; a weak D match, TRBD1 (6 bases). CDR1 is SGHNT, CDR2 YYREEE, per germline (reference sequence). Trimming stripped 2 bases from V and 7 bases from J, with 9 bases between. The CDR3 consists of 12 residues. CDR3 residues: CASSLGQLEAFF. CDR3 bases: TGTGCCAGCAGCTTAGGACAGCTTGAAGCTTTCTTT.

The rearrangement uses TRBV7-2 and TRBJ1-4; 11 bases fit TRBD1. There are 16 residues in the CDR3. V was clipped by 3 bases and J by 5 bases; unmatched bases: 5. Germline V gene lookup returns CDR1 SGHTA and CDR2 FQGNSA. This CDR3 is CASSFGTGGLNEKLFF. For the CDR3, the DNA is TGTGCCAGCAGCTTCGGGACAGGGGGACTCAATGAAAAACTGTTTTTT.

The V and J genes are TRBV10-3 and TRBJ1-3; D is undetermined. There are 18 residues in the CDR3. Germline CDR1 ENHRY, CDR2 SYGVKD. V lost 2 bases to trimming and J lost 0 bases, with 17 bases between them. The CDR3 here is CAISEPRASRNSGNTIYF. DNA of the CDR3: TGTGCCATCAGTGAGCCACGAGCGAGCAGAAACTCTGGAAACACCATATATTTT.

The rearrangement uses TRBV29-1 and TRBJ1-1; 9 bases are a match to TRBD1. V was pared by 4 bases and J by 5 bases, with 8 bases of the junction left unmatched. In germline, CDR1 is SQVTM, CDR2 ANQGSEA. The CDR3 covers 14 residues. The CDR3 sequence: CSVGTGQGRTEAFF. As DNA, the CDR3 is TGCAGCGTTGGGACCGGACAGGGGAGGACTGAAGCTTTCTTT.

In this sample, this clone turned up once. The chain is built from TRBV7-9 and TRBJ1-2; 7 nucleotides match TRBD1. Germline CDR1 SEHNR, CDR2 FQNEAQ (reference sequence). The CDR3 has 16 residues. With 3 bases clipped from V and 6 bases from J, the junction kept 13 bases outside the gene matches. The CDR3 loop reads CASSFTFEQGRDGYTF. The CDR3, as DNA: TGTGCCAGCAGCTTCACTTTCGAACAGGGGAGAGATGGCTACACCTTC.

This chain connects TRBV6-1 to TRBJ2-2; 9 bases agree with TRBD2. This CDR3 region has 18 residues. The J segment lost 2 bases and the V segment lost 2 bases, leaving 9 bases of the junction unmatched. Looked up from germline, CDR1 is MNHNS and CDR2 is SASEGT. For the CDR3, the DNA is TGTGCCAGCAGTGAATTCGTTGGCGGGGGGGCAAACACCGGGGAGCTGTTTTTT. Its protein is CASSEFVGGGANTGELFF.

The chain couples TRBV9 to TRBJ2-1; D may be TRBD2 (5 bases). Germline CDR1 and CDR2: SGDLS and YYNGEE. The CDR3 loop spans 14 amino acids. V gave up 7 bases and J gave up 7 bases, with 18 bases separating them. CDR3 DNA sequence: TGTGCCAGCGCGGGTGGGCTAGCTTGGAATGAGCAGTTCTTC. Its protein product is CASAGGLAWNEQFF.

The chain recombines TRBV6-1 with TRBJ2-7; D is ambiguous. CDR3 length: 13 amino acids. CDR1 MNHNS and CDR2 SASEGT come from the germline V gene. The ends were cut back, 4 bases at V and 3 bases at J, with 10 bases in the middle. The CDR3 DNA sequence: TGTGCCAGCAGTGTATCTCCTAGCTACGAGCAGTACTTC. The encoded protein is CASSVSPSYEQYF.

The chain is built from TRBV10-3 and TRBJ2-3; 9 bases agree with TRBD1. The V segment lost 2 bases and the J segment 3 bases; nucleotides outside the gene matches: 3. Germline values: CDR1 ENHRY, CDR2 SYGVKD. This CDR3 comprises 15 residues. CDR3 nucleotide sequence: TGTGCCATCAGTGAGATGGGACAGGGAACAGATACGCAGTATTTT. Translation: CAISEMGQGTDTQYF.

This sequence joins TRBV9 and TRBJ2-3; TRBD2 matches at 8 bases. This CDR3 region has 15 residues. Germline V gene data show CDR1 as SGDLS and CDR2 as YYNGEE. The J segment lost 2 bases and the V segment lost 4 bases, leaving 6 bases of the junction unmatched. CDR3 sequence (DNA): TGTGCCAGCAGCACGTTAGCGGGACTCACAGATACGCAGTATTTT. This translates into CASSTLAGLTDTQYF.

The rearrangement links TRBV5-1 to TRBJ2-1; 16 nucleotides agree with TRBD2. V was pared by 4 bases and J by 15 bases, with 7 bases of the junction left unmatched. This CDR3 spans 14 amino acids. From germline, CDR1 is SGHRS and CDR2 YFSETQ. The CDR3 coding sequence is TGCGCCAGCAGCCAAGGGACTAGCGGGGGGGCCCTGTTCTTC. As protein: CASSQGTSGGALFF.

The chain joins TRBV19 to TRBJ1-2; TRBD1 matches at 8 bases. V trimming: 3 bases; J trimming: 7 bases; junction bases outside the gene matches: 7. CDR1 is LNHDA and CDR2 is SQIVND in the germline V gene (reference sequence). The CDR3 is 14 residues long. The CDR3 region has the DNA TGTGCCAGTAGTATTCCCCAGGGGGCCCGTGGCTACACCTTC. Its translation is CASSIPQGARGYTF.

In this sample, this clone turned up once. J is TRBJ2-5 and V is TRBV10-1, with 10 bases matching TRBD2. The CDR3 contains 15 residues. V lost 5 bases and J lost 1; bases outside the gene matches: 4. Germline assignment: CDR1 WNHNN and CDR2 SYGVQD (reference sequence). CDR3 bases: TGCGCCAGCAGTCCGGGACTAGCGAGCCAAGAGACCCAGTACTTC. Protein sequence: CASSPGLASQETQYF.